Each of the 18 T cell receptor beta chains below was sequenced from the same sample in a study of cytomegalovirus exposure and HLA in healthy donors. With 60 Vbeta and 13 Jbeta primers, the PCR was carried out. Using immunoSEQ multiplex PCR, the repertoire was profiled, and TCRdb retains in-frame clones only, with some absent. The repertoire holds about 200,000 clones, with 79% as singletons. Sequencing was performed on PBMCs. Receptors were obtained from a girl between 5 and 17 years old in good health and CMV-seropositive.

V is TRBV6-5 and J is TRBJ2-7; D not certain. V lost 6 bases to trimming and J lost 0 bases, with 9 bases between them. CDR1 is MNHEY, CDR2 SVGAGI, per germline. The CDR3 sequence is 13 residues long. CDR3 in amino acids: CASSRQLSYEQYF. CDR3 nucleotide sequence: TGTGCCAGCAGCAGACAACTCTCCTACGAGCAGTACTTC.

The rearrangement joins TRBV19 to TRBJ2-1, with TRBD1 matching 8 bases. Germline assignment: CDR1 LNHDA and CDR2 SQIVND (reference sequence). The CDR3 is 20 amino acids. The V and J ends lost 5 bases and 1 base, in that order; junction bases with no gene match: 19. In DNA, the CDR3 is TGTGCCAGTAGTCCCCGGACAGGGAAGATTTCGGAGAGTTCCTACAATGAGCAGTTCTTC. This encodes CASSPRTGKISESSYNEQFF.

The chain uses TRBV27 and TRBJ1-1, with TRBD1 as a possible D gene (6 bases). Germline V CDR1 and CDR2: MNHEY, SMNVEV (reference sequence). The CDR3 has 13 amino acids. The germline V and J ends were trimmed by 6 bases and 3 bases, with 11 bases remaining between them. The DNA for the CDR3 is TGTGCCAGCAGCCCCGGACAGTACACTGAAGCTTTCTTT. Translation: CASSPGQYTEAFF.

This sequence joins TRBV6-5 and TRBJ2-1, with D maybe TRBD1 (7 bases). CDR3 length equals 14 residues. Between the trimmed V and J ends, which lost 10 bases and 3 bases, there was a span of 16 bases. Germline V gene sequence: CDR1 MNHEY, CDR2 SVGAGI. CDR3 residues: CATQGGVVYNEQFF. CDR3 bases: TGTGCCACCCAGGGGGGAGTGGTCTACAATGAGCAGTTCTTC.

This clone was seen a single time. The chain combines TRBV6-6 with TRBJ1-1; D gene unclear. The germline V gene has CDR1 MNHNY and CDR2 SVGAGI (reference sequence). The CDR3 contains 14 residues. The ends were cut back, 2 bases at V and 2 bases at J, with 9 bases in the middle. CDR3 DNA sequence: TGTGCCAGCAGTTACGTTCCAGAAAACACTGAAGCTTTCTTT. Translation: CASSYVPENTEAFF.

The rearrangement links TRBV4-3 to TRBJ2-3, with D uncertain. Germline CDR1 reads LGHNA; CDR2 reads YSLEER. V was cut by 0 bases and J by 0 bases, with 7 bases left in between. This CDR3 is 15 amino acids long. The CDR3 reads CASSQEHFSTDTQYF. CDR3 DNA sequence: TGCGCCAGCAGCCAAGAGCACTTTAGCACAGATACGCAGTATTTT.

The chain uses TRBV4-1 and TRBJ1-6; D is undetermined. The germline gives CDR1 MGHRA, CDR2 YSYEKL. This CDR3 is built from 13 residues. V was cut by 0 bases and J by 19 bases, with 16 bases left in between. The CDR3 coding sequence is TGCGCCAGCAGCCAAGATCGTCAAAGCCTGCTGCACTTT. Its protein is CASSQDRQSLLHF.

The gene calls are TRBV4-3 and TRBJ2-3, with 13 bases identical to TRBD2. This CDR3 region has 15 residues. J was trimmed by 6 bases and V by 3 bases; bases with no gene match: 3. Germline CDR1 and CDR2: LGHNA and YSLEER. This CDR3 is CASSQGTSGVDTQYF. The CDR3 DNA is TGCGCCAGCAGCCAGGGGACTAGCGGGGTTGATACGCAGTATTTT.

The chain recombines TRBV18 with TRBJ2-5; TRBD2 aligns across 8 bases. Germline CDR1 reads KGHSH; CDR2 reads LQKENI. This CDR3 is 14 amino acids long. Germline trimming cut 3 bases from V and 5 bases from J; bases unmatched to any gene: 5. The CDR3 loop is CASSPGLGGETQYF. In DNA, the CDR3 is TGTGCCAGCTCACCGGGACTAGGGGGTGAGACCCAGTACTTC.

This clone has a handful of counts. The CDR3 coding sequence is TGTGCCACCAGCAGAGGGGGGGGAACTAATGAAAAACTGTTTTTT. Translation gives CATSRGGGTNEKLFF. The rearrangement links TRBV15 to TRBJ1-4; maybe TRBD1 (5 bases). The germline gives CDR1 LNHNV, CDR2 YYDKDF (reference sequence). The CDR3 length is 15 residues. Trimming took 1 base from V and 1 from J, leaving 7 bases between them.

The V and J genes are TRBV6-1 and TRBJ2-1; a weak D match, TRBD2 (6 bases). The CDR3 has 12 residues. Looked up from germline, CDR1 is MNHNS and CDR2 is SASEGT. The germline V and J ends were trimmed by 6 bases and 9 bases, with 12 bases remaining between them. The CDR3 DNA reads TGTGCCAGCAGGCCGGGGGTAGGTGAGCAGTTCTTC. Encoded protein: CASRPGVGEQFF.

In regard to this clone: Different DNA sequences within this sample yield the same CDR3. This chain joins TRBV5-1 and TRBJ2-5, with D maybe TRBD2 (6 bases). The CDR3 runs to 15 residues. Between the trimmed V and J ends, which lost 0 bases and 5 bases, there was a span of 14 bases. Germline V gene data show CDR1 as SGHRS and CDR2 as YFSETQ. The CDR3 DNA is TGCGCCAGCAGCTTGGGTACGACTAGTTTCGAGACCCAGTACTTC. Translation: CASSLGTTSFETQYF.

The chain employs TRBV2 and TRBJ2-5; TRBD1 agrees at 7 bases. The ends lost 4 bases at V and 0 bases at J; junction bases unmatched: 8. Looked up from germline, CDR1 is SNHLY and CDR2 is FYNNEI. CDR3 length equals 16 residues. In nucleotides, the CDR3 is TGTGCCAGCAGTGTTGAGGGGGACAGTTACCAAGAGACCCAGTACTTC. It yields the protein CASSVEGDSYQETQYF.

The rearrangement uses TRBV7-8 and TRBJ2-7, with 7 bases matching TRBD1. CDR1 is SGHVS and CDR2 is FQNEAQ in the germline V gene. Trimming cost V 6 bases and J 3 bases; bases outside gene matches: 5. The length of the CDR3 is 13 residues. CDR3 protein: CASSGQANYEQYF. The CDR3 DNA follows: TGTGCCAGCAGTGGACAGGCGAACTACGAGCAGTACTTC. The full variable domain, its missing parts supplied by reference TRBV7-8 and TRBJ2-7, is GAGVSQSPRYKVAKRGQDVALRCDPISGHVSLFWYQQALGQGPEFLTYFQNEAQLDKSGLPSDRFFAERPEGSVSTLKIQRTQQEDSAVYLCASSGQANYEQYFGPGTRLTVT.

V gene TRBV5-1 combines with J gene TRBJ2-7; D might be TRBD2 (6 bases). V lost 4 bases and J 6 bases, leaving 17 bases between the germline ends. The CDR3 has 14 residues. Germline-derived CDR1 and CDR2 are SGHRS and YFSETQ. This CDR3 reads CASSLPAGSSEQYF. The CDR3 bases are TGCGCCAGCAGCCTCCCCGCGGGAAGTAGCGAGCAGTACTTC.

The CDR3 DNA follows: TGTGCCAGCAGGGCGGACAGGGCCAACCTATTTGAAGCTTTCTTT. Its translation is CASRADRANLFEAFF. The chain has TRBV2 and TRBJ1-1, with 8 bases aligning to TRBD1. Trimming cost V 6 bases and J 7 bases; bases outside gene matches: 13. Per the germline V gene, CDR1 is SNHLY and CDR2 is FYNNEI. CDR3 length equals 15 residues.

This chain links TRBV6-1 with TRBJ2-2; TRBD1 matches at 9 bases. With V trimmed by 6 bases and J by 5 bases, 1 base remained unmatched. CDR3 length: 13 amino acids. The germline gives CDR1 MNHNS, CDR2 SASEGT. CDR3 region: CASRDRGTGELFF. The CDR3 nucleotides are TGTGCCAGCAGGGACAGGGGAACCGGGGAGCTGTTTTTT.

The rearrangement links TRBV2 to TRBJ2-7, with a possible D match to TRBD1 (5 bases). Trimming removed 7 bases from V and 1 base from J, with 20 bases in between. Germline values: CDR1 SNHLY, CDR2 FYNNEI. The length of the CDR3 is 16 residues. The CDR3 region has the DNA TGTGCCAGCATGCCAGGGCAAGACTGGGGTTCCTACGAGCAGTACTTC. As protein: CASMPGQDWGSYEQYF.